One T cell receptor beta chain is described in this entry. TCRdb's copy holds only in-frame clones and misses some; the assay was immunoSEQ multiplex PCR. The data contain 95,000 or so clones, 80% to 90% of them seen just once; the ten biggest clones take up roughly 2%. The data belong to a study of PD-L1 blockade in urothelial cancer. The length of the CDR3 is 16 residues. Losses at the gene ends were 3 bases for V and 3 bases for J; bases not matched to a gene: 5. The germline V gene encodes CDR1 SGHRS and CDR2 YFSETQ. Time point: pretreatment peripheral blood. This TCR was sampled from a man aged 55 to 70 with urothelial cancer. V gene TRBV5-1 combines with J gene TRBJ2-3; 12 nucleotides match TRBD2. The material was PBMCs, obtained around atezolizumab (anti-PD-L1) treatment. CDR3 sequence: CASSSGLAGWTDTQYF. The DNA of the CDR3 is TGCGCCAGCAGCTCCGGACTAGCGGGATGGACAGATACGCAGTATTTT.